One and the same sample provided the 28 T cell receptor beta chains below, sequenced in a study of blood T cells in healthy people across ages (dated by TCRdb to between 2015 and 2016). Library method: 5' RACE. The listed sequencing device is Illumina HiSeq 2500. A second PCR of roughly 6 to 11 cycles was run with a J-beta primer mix and a sample-barcoded 5' primer. TCRdb ran its own pipeline on the public reads, namely fastp trimming at Q25 and MiXCR clone calling, and kept in-frame beta chains. Entries that share a CDR3 protein sequence are merged under the most common genes and DNA. Present in this sample are about 720,000 distinct CDR3 sequences, roughly 25% of which were seen just once. 3% to 4.5% of the sample lies in the top ten. This sample was also put to use in a study of T cells of mothers and their children.

Sequencing was carried out using blood. The receptors stem from a boy aged 10-17 years in good health.

This clonotype has only a few counts. The CDR3 loop is CATSPATSSYNEQFF. The DNA for the CDR3 is TGTGCCACCAGCCCAGCCACGAGCTCCTACAATGAGCAGTTCTTC. The rearrangement links TRBV24-1 to TRBJ2-1; D is uncertain. CDR1 and CDR2 (germline): KGHDR, SFDVKD. The germline V and J ends were trimmed by 7 bases and 0 bases, with 12 bases remaining between them. This CDR3 is 15 amino acids long.

This clonotype was counted between two and nine times. The chain is built from TRBV7-3 and TRBJ2-1, with 11 nucleotides matching TRBD2. The V segment lost 0 bases and the J segment 3 bases; nucleotides outside the gene matches: 7. The CDR3 extends over 18 amino acids. Germline V lookup: CDR1 SGHTA, CDR2 FQGTGA. The CDR3 here is CASSLTLPTSGIYNEQFF. As DNA, the CDR3 is TGTGCCAGCAGCTTAACCTTGCCGACTAGCGGGATCTACAATGAGCAGTTCTTC. Based on the CDR3 plus reference TRBV7-3 and TRBJ2-1, the full variable domain is GAGVSQTPSNKVTEKGKYVELRCDPISGHTALYWYRQSLGQGPEFLIYFQGTGAADDSGLPNDRFFAVRPEGSVSTLKIQRTERGDSAVYLCASSLTLPTSGIYNEQFFGPGTRLTVL.

The chain uses TRBV12-3 or TRBV12-4 and TRBJ1-1; 10 bases are a match to TRBD1. The CDR3 totals 14 residues. V lost 5 bases and J lost 10; bases outside the gene matches: 10. This CDR3 is CASSTRQGAGAAFF. The CDR3 DNA sequence: TGTGCCAGCAGTACACGACAGGGGGCTGGAGCAGCTTTCTTT.

This clonotype was observed a few times. The chain is built from TRBV28 and TRBJ2-7, with D possibly being TRBD1 (5 bases). Germline CDR1 is MDHEN and CDR2 is SYDVKM. The CDR3 consists of 14 residues. The V end lost 7 bases, the J end lost 7 bases, and 20 bases lay between the germline ends. The CDR3 nucleotides are TGTGCCAGCATTCGGCAGGGTTGGTCGCAAGAGCAGTACTTC. Translating it yields CASIRQGWSQEQYF. Supplemented by reference TRBV28 and TRBJ2-7, the full variable domain reads DVKVTQSSRYLVKRTGEKVFLECVQDMDHENMFWYRQDPGLGLRLIYFSYDVKMKEKGDIPEGYSVSREKKERFSLILESASTNQTSMYLCASIRQGWSQEQYFGPGTRLTVT.

This clonotype was seen just once. One end of the junction fails to match germline, which may point to a read error. This chain links TRBV20-1 with TRBJ2-7, with TRBD1 matching over 8 bases. Germline lookup yields CDR1 DFQATT and CDR2 SNEGSKA (reference sequence). This CDR3 is 14 amino acids long. The CDR3 bases are TGCAGTGCTGAGGACAGGGCGGGCTCCTACGAGCACTACTTC. Its translation is CSAEDRAGSYEHYF.

The CDR3 DNA sequence: TGTGCCAGCAGCTTCACAGGGACTAAGGAGACCCAGTACTTC. It specifies CASSFTGTKETQYF. The chain employs TRBV7-3 and TRBJ2-5; TRBD2 might be the D (7 bases). Trimming cost V 3 bases and J 5 bases, with 13 bases left between them. The CDR3 is made up of 14 amino acids. Germline V gene sequence: CDR1 SGHTA, CDR2 FQGTGA.

This rearrangement joins TRBV6-2 or TRBV6-3 to TRBJ2-5; TRBD1 matches at 9 bases. The end of the DNA aligns better with TRBJ2-1, so the J call may be wrong. The germline V gene has CDR1 MNHEY and CDR2 SVGEGT. The CDR3 is made up of 16 amino acids. The CDR3 is CASSYSSKTGGNEQFF. The CDR3 nucleotides are TGTGCCAGCAGTTACTCGAGTAAGACAGGGGGCAATGAGCAGTTCTTC.

The chain joins TRBV7-9 to TRBJ1-1, with TRBD1 matching over 7 bases. This CDR3 is 15 amino acids long. J was trimmed by 4 bases and V by 4 bases; bases with no gene match: 9. Per germline, CDR1 SEHNR and CDR2 FQNEAQ (reference sequence). The CDR3 loop is CASSSGQVGSTEAFF. CDR3 coding DNA: TGTGCCAGCAGCTCCGGACAGGTCGGGAGCACTGAAGCTTTCTTT.

This clonotype was observed a few times. V and J are TRBV29-1 and TRBJ2-7, with D perhaps matching TRBD1 or TRBD2 (5 bases each). The CDR3 spans 12 residues. CDR1 and CDR2 from the germline V gene are SQVTM and ANQGSEA. V lost 4 bases to trimming and J lost 2 bases, with 9 bases between them. In DNA, the CDR3 is TGCAGCGTTGGAGGGGACCCCTACGAGCAGTACTTC. Translating gives CSVGGDPYEQYF.

J is TRBJ1-5 and V is TRBV7-2, with 8 positions matching TRBD1. Per the germline V gene, CDR1 is SGHTA and CDR2 is FQGNSA. The CDR3 is 15 amino acids. J was trimmed by 4 bases and V by 5 bases; bases with no gene match: 7. The CDR3 loop is CASSPIQGVNQPQHF. CDR3 in DNA: TGTGCCAGCAGCCCAATACAGGGGGTTAATCAGCCCCAGCATTTT.

This clonotype was counted only a few times. This chain joins TRBV5-1 and TRBJ2-1; D is unresolved. V lost 0 bases and J lost 9, with 13 bases in between. Germline lookup yields CDR1 SGHRS and CDR2 YFSETQ. The CDR3 has 14 amino acids. Here the CDR3 reads CASSLAGGYGEQFF. The CDR3 DNA is TGCGCCAGCAGCTTGGCCGGTGGATATGGTGAGCAGTTCTTC. Combining the CDR3 with reference TRBV5-1 and TRBJ2-1 gives the whole variable domain KAGVTQTPRYLIKTRGQQVTLSCSPISGHRSVSWYQQTPGQGLQFLFEYFSETQRNKGNFPGRFSGRQFSNSRSEMNVSTLELGDSALYLCASSLAGGYGEQFFGPGTRLTVL.

The rearrangement links TRBV6-6 to TRBJ2-5; D not certain. CDR3 length equals 12 residues. Germline CDR1 and CDR2: MNHNY and SVGAGI (reference sequence). With 10 bases removed from V and 0 bases from J, the gap between germline ends came to 9 bases. The chain's CDR3 is CATHRNQETQYF. The CDR3 DNA follows: TGTGCCACCCACAGAAACCAAGAGACCCAGTACTTC.

This clonotype has only a few counts. A junction end diverges from the germline sequence, so it may reflect a read error. V usage is TRBV27 and J usage is TRBJ2-7; D might be TRBD2 (6 bases). CDR3 size: 16 residues. CDR1 and CDR2 (germline): MNHEY, SMNVEV (reference sequence). The CDR3 DNA sequence: TGTGCCAGCAGTTTAAGGCCCAGCGGGTCCTCCCACGAGCAGTACTTC. This sequence encodes CASSLRPSGSSHEQYF.

This clonotype occurred many times. The V gene is TRBV4-3, the J gene TRBJ2-7, with no clear D. V gave up 1 base and J gave up 3 bases, with 13 bases separating them. Per the germline V gene, CDR1 is LGHNA and CDR2 is YSLEER. The CDR3 length is 15 residues. This CDR3 reads CASSQGADGYYEQYF. The CDR3 DNA follows: TGCGCCAGCAGCCAAGGGGCGGACGGTTACTACGAGCAGTACTTC.

This chain links TRBV6-5 with TRBJ1-4; D might be TRBD1 (5 bases). V was clipped by 1 base and J by 5 bases, with 8 bases between them. This CDR3 spans 14 amino acids. CDR1 is MNHEY and CDR2 is SVGAGI in the germline V gene. The CDR3, as DNA: TGTGCCAGCAGTTACTGGGCAGGGAATGAAAAACTGTTTTTT. Translation gives CASSYWAGNEKLFF.

This sequence joins TRBV12-3 or TRBV12-4 and TRBJ1-2, with 7 nucleotides matching TRBD1. CDR3 length: 12 residues. V was pared by 5 bases and J by 8 bases, with 5 bases of the junction left unmatched. Here the CDR3 DNA reads TGTGCCAGCAGTGGAGGGGGCAGAGGCTACACCTTC. The encoded protein is CASSGGGRGYTF.

This clonotype was seen repeatedly, ten times or more. The J gene is TRBJ2-2, the V gene TRBV7-9; D possibly matches TRBD1 or TRBD2 (6 bases each). The germline gives CDR1 SEHNR, CDR2 FQNEAQ (reference sequence). The CDR3 is 14 amino acids. Trimming pared 5 bases from V and 3 bases from J, leaving 10 bases between. This CDR3 reads CASSPRGDTGELFF. The DNA of the CDR3 is TGTGCCAGCAGCCCTAGGGGGGACACCGGGGAGCTGTTTTTT.

The sample holds a few counts of this clonotype. The chain employs TRBV7-3 and TRBJ2-3, with TRBD1 matching 8 bases. The CDR3 length is 15 residues. Trimming took 3 bases from V and 1 from J; bases not matched to a gene: 3. Germline CDR1 SGHTA, CDR2 FQGTGA. CDR3 protein: CASSFSGGGTDTQYF. The CDR3 DNA reads as TGTGCCAGCAGCTTTTCAGGGGGCGGCACAGATACGCAGTATTTT. Drawing the rest from reference TRBV7-3 and TRBJ2-3, the complete variable domain is GAGVSQTPSNKVTEKGKYVELRCDPISGHTALYWYRQSLGQGPEFLIYFQGTGAADDSGLPNDRFFAVRPEGSVSTLKIQRTERGDSAVYLCASSFSGGGTDTQYFGPGTRLTVL.

Note on this clonotype: Relative to the germline gene, one junction end is altered; a read error may explain this. The chain links TRBV20-1 to TRBJ2-2, with 7 bases lining up with TRBD2. Germline V gives CDR1 DFQATT, CDR2 SNEGSKA (reference sequence). There are 14 residues in the CDR3. The CDR3 DNA follows: TGCAGTGCTAGGGGGGGGACGGACACCGGGGAGCTGTCTTTT. Translated, it gives CSARGGTDTGELSF.

With regard to this clonotype: One junction end does not reproduce the germline sequence, and a read error may be involved. For the CDR3, the DNA is TGCAGCGGTCAGACTAGTCTCGAGACCCGGTACTTC. As protein: CSGQTSLETRYF. The chain links TRBV29-1 to TRBJ2-5; possible D gene TRBD2, 6 bases. The CDR3 spans 12 residues. CDR1 is SQVTM, CDR2 ANQGSEA, per germline.

This clonotype appeared a few times. The chain joins TRBV10-3 to TRBJ2-5; TRBD2 matches 12 bases. The J call may be in error: the DNA end matches TRBJ2-7 better. The CDR3 runs to 16 residues. Per germline, CDR1 ENHRY and CDR2 SYGVKD. CDR3: CAISEPSGRAPYEQYF. The CDR3 coding sequence is TGTGCCATCAGTGAGCCTAGCGGGAGGGCCCCCTACGAGCAGTACTTC.

The chain carries TRBV6-4 and TRBJ2-3; 7 bases agree with TRBD2. The CDR3 covers 14 residues. Germline CDR1 is MRHNA and CDR2 is SNTAGT. Losses at the gene ends were 2 bases for V and 4 bases for J; bases not matched to a gene: 3. The CDR3 bases are TGTGCCAGCAGTGACGGGGGGGGTGCAGATACGCAGTATTTT. As protein: CASSDGGGADTQYF.

The V and J genes are TRBV20-1 and TRBJ1-5; 8 bases map to TRBD1. This CDR3 is 16 amino acids long. Germline V lookup: CDR1 DFQATT, CDR2 SNEGSKA (reference sequence). V lost 3 bases and J lost 7; bases outside the gene matches: 14. The CDR3 region has the DNA TGCAGTGCTAGGCCCCCTCGGACAGGGAGAGGGCAGCCCCAGCATTTT. It encodes CSARPPRTGRGQPQHF.

The chain combines TRBV20-1 with TRBJ2-5; TRBD1 is a possible D gene (5 bases). From germline, CDR1 is DFQATT and CDR2 SNEGSKA (reference sequence). Trimming took off 3 bases at V and 4 bases at J, with 12 bases between the two ends. This CDR3 is 13 amino acids long. The CDR3 DNA is TGCAGTGCTAGGCAGGGCGGTGCAGAGACCCAGTACTTC. Translation: CSARQGGAETQYF.

This clonotype was seen only a few times. V and J are TRBV29-1 and TRBJ1-2, with a possible D match to TRBD1 (5 bases). Germline assignment: CDR1 SQVTM and CDR2 ANQGSEA. CDR3 length: 14 amino acids. V was trimmed by 4 bases and J by 4 bases, leaving 16 bases between them. The CDR3 DNA reads as TGCAGCGTTGTTCTCGGGGACCAAGCCTATGGCTACACCTTC. Residues: CSVVLGDQAYGYTF.

This rearrangement joins TRBV7-8 to TRBJ2-7; TRBD1 might be the D (5 bases). The germline gives CDR1 SGHVS, CDR2 FQNEAQ. This CDR3 region has 14 residues. V lost 1 base to trimming and J lost 2 bases, with 9 bases between them. This chain's CDR3 is CASSLVGEPYEQYF. The CDR3 region has the DNA TGTGCCAGCAGCTTAGTAGGGGAACCCTACGAGCAGTACTTC.

The rearrangement joins TRBV6-6 to TRBJ1-3, with D hard to call. CDR3 length: 13 residues. CDR1 MNHNY and CDR2 SVGAGI come from the germline V gene (reference sequence). The germline V and J ends were trimmed by 8 bases and 0 bases, with 8 bases remaining between them. As DNA, the CDR3 is TGTGCCAGCGCTGTGACCTCTGGAAACACCATATATTTT. Protein: CASAVTSGNTIYF.

Notes on this clonotype: The junction shows a germline mismatch at one end, possibly a read error. The genes are TRBV27 and TRBJ2-7, with 7 bases that match TRBD1. The length of the CDR3 is 14 residues. Germline CDR1 and CDR2: MNHEY and SMNVEV (reference sequence). CDR3 coding DNA: TGTACCAGCAGTCTCGGTCAGGGGGCCTACGAGCAGTACTTC. Translated, it gives CTSSLGQGAYEQYF.